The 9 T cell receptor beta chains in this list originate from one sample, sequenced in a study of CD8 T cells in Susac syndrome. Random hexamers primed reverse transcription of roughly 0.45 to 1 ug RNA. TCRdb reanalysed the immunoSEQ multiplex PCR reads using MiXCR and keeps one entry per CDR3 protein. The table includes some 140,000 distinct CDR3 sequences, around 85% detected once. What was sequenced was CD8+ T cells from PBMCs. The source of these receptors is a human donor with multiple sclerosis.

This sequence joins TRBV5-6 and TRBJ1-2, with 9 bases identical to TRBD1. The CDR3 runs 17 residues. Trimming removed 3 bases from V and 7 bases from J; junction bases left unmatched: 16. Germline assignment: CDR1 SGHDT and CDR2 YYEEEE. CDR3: CASSSILWTGAPAGYTF. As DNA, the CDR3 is TGTGCCAGCAGCTCTATCTTATGGACAGGGGCCCCCGCTGGCTACACCTTC.

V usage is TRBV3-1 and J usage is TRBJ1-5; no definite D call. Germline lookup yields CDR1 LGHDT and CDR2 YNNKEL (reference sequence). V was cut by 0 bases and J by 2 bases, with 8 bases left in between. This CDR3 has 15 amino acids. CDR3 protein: CASSQDSNRNQPQHF. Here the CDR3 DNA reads TGTGCCAGCAGCCAAGACAGTAATCGCAATCAGCCCCAGCATTTT.

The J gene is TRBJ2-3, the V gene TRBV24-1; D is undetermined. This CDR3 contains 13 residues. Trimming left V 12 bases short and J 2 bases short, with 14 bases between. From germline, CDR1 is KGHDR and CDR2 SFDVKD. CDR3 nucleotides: TGTGCCTCTCTAGACCCCGACACAGATACGCAGTATTTT. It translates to CASLDPDTDTQYF.

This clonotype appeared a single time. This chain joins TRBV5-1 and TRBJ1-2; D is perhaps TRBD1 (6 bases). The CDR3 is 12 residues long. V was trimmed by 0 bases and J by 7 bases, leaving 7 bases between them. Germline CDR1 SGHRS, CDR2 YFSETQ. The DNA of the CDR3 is TGCGCCAGCAGCTTGGACAGGGTTGGCTACACCTTC. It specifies CASSLDRVGYTF.

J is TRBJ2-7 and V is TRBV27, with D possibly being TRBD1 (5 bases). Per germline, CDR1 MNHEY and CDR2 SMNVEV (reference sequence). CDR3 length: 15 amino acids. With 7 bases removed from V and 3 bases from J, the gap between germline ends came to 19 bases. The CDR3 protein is CASTLRGRGIYEQYF. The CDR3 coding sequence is TGTGCCAGCACCCTTCGAGGTAGGGGAATCTACGAGCAGTACTTC.

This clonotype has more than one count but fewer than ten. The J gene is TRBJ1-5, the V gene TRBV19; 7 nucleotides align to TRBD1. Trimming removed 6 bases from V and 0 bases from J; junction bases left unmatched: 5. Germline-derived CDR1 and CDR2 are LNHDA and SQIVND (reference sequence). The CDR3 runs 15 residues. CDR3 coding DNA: TGTGCCAGTAGCGGGGACAGTTATAGCAATCAGCCCCAGCATTTT. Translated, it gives CASSGDSYSNQPQHF.

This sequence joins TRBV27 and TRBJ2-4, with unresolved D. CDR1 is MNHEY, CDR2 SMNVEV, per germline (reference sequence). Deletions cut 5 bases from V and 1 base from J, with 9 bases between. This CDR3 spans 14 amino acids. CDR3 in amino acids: CASSPIGAKNIQYF. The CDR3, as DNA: TGTGCCAGCAGTCCGATAGGGGCCAAAAACATTCAGTACTTC.

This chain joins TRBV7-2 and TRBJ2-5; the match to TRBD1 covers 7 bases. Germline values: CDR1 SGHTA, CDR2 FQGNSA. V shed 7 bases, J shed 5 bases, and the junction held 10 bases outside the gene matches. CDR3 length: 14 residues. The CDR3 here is CASKTGTEDETQYF. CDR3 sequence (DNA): TGTGCCAGCAAGACAGGGACAGAAGACGAGACCCAGTACTTC.

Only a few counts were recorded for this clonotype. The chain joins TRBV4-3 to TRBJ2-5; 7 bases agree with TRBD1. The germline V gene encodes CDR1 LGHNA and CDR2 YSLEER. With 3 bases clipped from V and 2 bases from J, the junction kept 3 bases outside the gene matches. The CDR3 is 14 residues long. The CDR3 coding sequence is TGCGCCAGCAGCCAGGGGACAGTGCAAGAGACCCAGTACTTC. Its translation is CASSQGTVQETQYF.